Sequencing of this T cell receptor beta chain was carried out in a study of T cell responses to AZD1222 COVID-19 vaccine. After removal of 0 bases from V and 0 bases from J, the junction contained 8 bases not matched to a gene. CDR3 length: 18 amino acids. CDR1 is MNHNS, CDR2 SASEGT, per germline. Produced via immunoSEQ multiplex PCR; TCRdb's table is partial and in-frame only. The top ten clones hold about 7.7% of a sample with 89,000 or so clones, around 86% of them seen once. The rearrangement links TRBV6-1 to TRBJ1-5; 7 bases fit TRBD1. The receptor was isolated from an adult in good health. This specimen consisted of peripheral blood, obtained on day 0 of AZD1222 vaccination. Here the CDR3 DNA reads TGTGCCAGCAGTGAAGCTCGGTACGGGACAGCTAGCAATCAGCCCCAGCATTTT. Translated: CASSEARYGTASNQPQHF.